This T cell receptor (beta chain) was identified in a study of T cell changes during pregnancy in multiple sclerosis. CDR1 SEHNR and CDR2 FQNEAQ come from the germline V gene (reference sequence). CDR3 length: 15 residues. Between the trimmed V and J ends, which lost 0 bases and 1 base, there was a span of 10 bases. Libraries were prepared by immunoSEQ multiplex PCR; TCRdb keeps only in-frame clonotypes and omits some of them. This sample has over 60,000 clones, with around 91% found just once. The origin of this receptor is a female donor in good health, enrolled as a control in a pregnancy study. The chain links TRBV7-9 to TRBJ2-7; D gene unclear. The input for sequencing was peripheral blood, taken in the third trimester of pregnancy. CDR3 region: CASSLAYRVSYEQYF. The DNA for the CDR3 is TGTGCCAGCAGCTTAGCTTACAGAGTTTCCTACGAGCAGTACTTC.